What follows are 7 T cell receptor beta chains derived from one specimen sequenced in a study of OX40 agonist ivuxolimab in advanced cancers. Sequencing used immunoSEQ multiplex PCR; TCRdb keeps in-frame clones, though not all of them. The sample shows more than 65,000 clones, around 89% of them seen only once. Source: CD4+ or CD8+ T cells sorted from blood, taken in a trial of the OX40 agonist ivuxolimab. The receptors were sampled from an adult with an advanced solid tumor such as melanoma, head and neck, liver or kidney cancer.

The chain uses TRBV5-1 and TRBJ1-2; 10 bases align to TRBD1. After removal of 4 bases from V and 2 bases from J, the junction contained 2 bases not matched to a gene. Germline CDR1 reads SGHRS; CDR2 reads YFSETQ. This CDR3 is built from 14 residues. This CDR3 is CASSRDRGNYGYTF. CDR3 in DNA: TGCGCCAGCAGCCGGGACAGGGGCAACTATGGCTACACCTTC.

This clone was recorded only once. V gene TRBV7-9 combines with J gene TRBJ2-5; tentatively, D is TRBD2 (6 bases). The germline V gene has CDR1 SEHNR and CDR2 FQNEAQ (reference sequence). The germline V and J ends were trimmed by 5 bases and 1 base, with 14 bases remaining between them. The CDR3 runs to 15 residues. This chain's CDR3 is CASSEGLGSQETQYF. The CDR3 nucleotides read TGTGCCAGCAGCGAGGGACTTGGTAGCCAAGAGACCCAGTACTTC.

This chain links TRBV6-5 with TRBJ1-1, with 10 bases lining up with TRBD1. V gave up 5 bases and J gave up 4 bases; unmatched junction bases: 7. CDR3 length: 15 amino acids. Germline CDR1 is MNHEY and CDR2 is SVGAGI. As DNA, the CDR3 is TGTGCCAGCAGTCAGACCGGGACAGGGGTCACTGAAGCTTTCTTT. It translates to CASSQTGTGVTEAFF.

In its sample, this clone was seen once. This sequence joins TRBV6-5 and TRBJ2-2; 8 positions agree with TRBD2. CDR1 is MNHEY and CDR2 is SVGAGI in the germline V gene. V was pared by 1 base and J by 6 bases, with 7 bases of the junction left unmatched. The CDR3 runs to 16 residues. The CDR3 DNA reads TGTGCCAGCAGTTACTTGCGACTAGCGAATGCCGGGGAGCTGTTTTTT. Translating gives CASSYLRLANAGELFF.

The V gene is TRBV11-3, the J gene TRBJ2-6; D is possibly TRBD1 (5 bases). Germline CDR1 and CDR2: SGHNT and YENEEA. The CDR3 runs to 14 residues. The V end was cut by 5 bases, the J end by 1 base, with 6 bases between. DNA for the CDR3: TGTGCCAGCAGCAAGGGGTCTGGGGCCAACGTCCTGACTTTC. Protein product: CASSKGSGANVLTF.

The chain recombines TRBV30 with TRBJ2-7; 12 nucleotides align to TRBD2. With V trimmed by 5 bases and J by 6 bases, 5 bases remained unmatched. Germline assignment: CDR1 GTSNPN and CDR2 SVGIG (reference sequence). This CDR3 has 13 amino acids. CDR3 sequence reads: CAWELTSGSEQYF. CDR3 in DNA: TGTGCCTGGGAGCTGACTAGCGGGAGCGAGCAGTACTTC.

The V gene is TRBV7-9, the J gene TRBJ2-7; TRBD2 agrees at 12 bases. CDR1 and CDR2 from the germline V gene are SEHNR and FQNEAQ (reference sequence). This CDR3 spans 15 amino acids. V gave up 6 bases and J gave up 3 bases; unmatched junction bases: 6. The CDR3 region has the DNA TGTGCCAGCAGTCAGAGGACTAGCGGGAACTACGAGCAGTACTTC. Amino acids: CASSQRTSGNYEQYF.